This T cell receptor beta chain is drawn from a study of blood T cells in healthy people across ages. The sample holds a few counts of this clonotype. The antigen remains unidentified. Total RNA extraction produced at least 5 micrograms (per sample) for the study. Next came a second PCR, run for about 7 to 12 cycles, which used a sample-barcoded 5' primer along with a J-beta primer mix. TCRdb reprocessed the 5' RACE reads with MiXCR, giving one entry per CDR3 protein. The sample yields around 870,000 distinct CDR3 sequences, 25% to 30% seen once. Regarding the study as a whole: Underestimates were what the diversity estimates from one million T cells were considered to be. The long-lived group displayed more naive CD4+ cells, plus higher diversity, than the aged donors did.

The CDR3 consists of 14 residues. CDR1 and CDR2 from the germline V gene are SGHAT and FQNNGV. With 5 bases removed from V and 5 bases from J, the gap between germline ends came to 14 bases. The receptor was isolated from a woman of 80 years or more in good health. The sample consisted of blood. The V and J genes are TRBV11-2 and TRBJ2-3; D gene ambiguous. CDR3: CASSRPPARDTQYF. For the CDR3, the DNA is TGTGCCAGCAGCCGACCCCCGGCAAGAGATACGCAGTATTTT.